This T cell receptor (beta chain) appears in the sequencing data of a study of cytomegalovirus exposure and HLA in healthy donors. For the study at large: About 85 million unique TCRs from HLA-typed donors were held in an early release of data.

This clone was recorded only once. Its antigen is currently unknown. Primers included in the PCR were 60 Vbeta and 13 Jbeta primers. Data came from immunoSEQ multiplex PCR; TCRdb stores just in-frame clones and leaves some out. The sample yields some 96,000 clones, about 74% seen once. Broader study findings: The study found most TCR sequences rare, yet found some public TCRs in many donors.

The sample taken for sequencing was PBMCs. The clonotype comes from a female donor in good health and CMV-seronegative.

In DNA, the CDR3 is TGTGCCAGCACAGCGGTAGCCAAAAACATTCAGTACTTC. It codes for CASTAVAKNIQYF. The gene calls are TRBV6-1 and TRBJ2-4; perhaps TRBD2 as D (5 bases). The CDR3 extends over 13 amino acids. CDR1 and CDR2 from the germline V gene are MNHNS and SASEGT. V was cut by 7 bases and J by 0 bases, with 7 bases left in between.